This TCR beta chain was sequenced in a study of T cell repertoires in cytomegalovirus infection. Overall study results and limits: What dominated the ex vivo response were HLA-C-restricted CMV-specific TCR beta clonotypes.

This CDR3 comprises 13 residues. Looked up from germline, CDR1 is SSHAT and CDR2 is FNYEAQ (reference sequence). This clonotype was seen many times. Its specificity is unknown. At one boundary the junction diverges from the germline segment, which might be a read error. TCRdb processed the reads anew with MiXCR; each CDR3 protein has one entry. Found here are 750,000 to 900,000 distinct CDR3 sequences, 25% to 35% of them singletons; the top ten hold 10% to 15%. The genes are TRBV7-7 and TRBJ2-7; perhaps D is TRBD1 or TRBD2 (5 bases each). The receptor was derived from a human donor in good health (CMV status not recorded). Some clones in this sample may be carry-over from other donors' samples. The sequencing used cultured CD8+ T cells from PBMCs, collected from culture after CMV antigen stimulation. This chain's CDR3 is CASSPPGGGEQYF. DNA of the CDR3: TGTGCTAGCAGCCCCCCGGGTGGGGGCGAGCAGTACTTC.